This T cell receptor (beta chain) derives from a study of T cells after yellow fever vaccination. Germline V gene lookup returns CDR1 SQVTM and CDR2 ANQGSEA. V was pared by 7 bases and J by 8 bases, with 7 bases of the junction left unmatched. There are 13 residues in the CDR3. This clonotype came up many times. TCRdb re-called the 5' RACE reads through MiXCR, storing one row per CDR3 protein. Seen here are about 240,000 distinct CDR3 sequences, roughly 7.2% observed once, and the top ten hold about 0.85%. The chain is built from TRBV29-1 and TRBJ2-1, with 11 bases matching TRBD2. The receptor's source is a man aged 25 to 40 who received the YFV17D yellow fever vaccine. This specimen consisted of CD4+ T cells sorted from PBMCs, obtained 15 days after the yellow fever booster vaccination. The CDR3 DNA sequence: TGCAGCGCTAATAGCGGGAGGGCGCATGAGCAGTTCTTC. It translates to CSANSGRAHEQFF.